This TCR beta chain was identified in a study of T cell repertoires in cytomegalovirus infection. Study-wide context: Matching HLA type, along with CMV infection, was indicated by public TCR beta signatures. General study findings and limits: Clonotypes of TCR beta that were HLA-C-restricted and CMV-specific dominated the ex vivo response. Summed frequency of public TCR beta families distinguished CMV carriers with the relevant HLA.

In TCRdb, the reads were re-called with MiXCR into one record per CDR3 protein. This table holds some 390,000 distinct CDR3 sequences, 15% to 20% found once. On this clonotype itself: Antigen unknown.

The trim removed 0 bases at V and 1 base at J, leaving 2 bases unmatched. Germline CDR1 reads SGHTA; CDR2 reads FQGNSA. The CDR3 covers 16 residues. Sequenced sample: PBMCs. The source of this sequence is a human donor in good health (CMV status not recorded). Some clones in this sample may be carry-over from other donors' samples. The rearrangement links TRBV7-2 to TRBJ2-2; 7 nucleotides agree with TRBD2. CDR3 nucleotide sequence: TGTGCCAGCAGCTTAGCCCCTAGCGGGAACACCGGGGAGCTGTTTTTT. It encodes CASSLAPSGNTGELFF.